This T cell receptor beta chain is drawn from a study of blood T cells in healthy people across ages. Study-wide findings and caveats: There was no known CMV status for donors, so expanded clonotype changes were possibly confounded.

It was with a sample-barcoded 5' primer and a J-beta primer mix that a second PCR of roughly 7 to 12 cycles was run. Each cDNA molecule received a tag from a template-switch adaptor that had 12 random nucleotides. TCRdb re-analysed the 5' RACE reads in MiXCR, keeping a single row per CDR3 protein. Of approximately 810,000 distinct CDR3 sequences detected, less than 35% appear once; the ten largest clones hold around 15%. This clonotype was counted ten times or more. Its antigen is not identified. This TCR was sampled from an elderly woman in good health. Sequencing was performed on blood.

CDR3 bases: TGCAGTGCTCCCGACAGGGTCCCCTACGAGCAGTACTTC. Translated: CSAPDRVPYEQYF. The chain couples TRBV20-1 to TRBJ2-7, with TRBD1 matching 7 bases. This CDR3 is built from 13 residues. J gave up 2 bases and V 5 bases, and 6 bases lay outside the gene matches. Germline V lookup: CDR1 DFQATT, CDR2 SNEGSKA (reference sequence).